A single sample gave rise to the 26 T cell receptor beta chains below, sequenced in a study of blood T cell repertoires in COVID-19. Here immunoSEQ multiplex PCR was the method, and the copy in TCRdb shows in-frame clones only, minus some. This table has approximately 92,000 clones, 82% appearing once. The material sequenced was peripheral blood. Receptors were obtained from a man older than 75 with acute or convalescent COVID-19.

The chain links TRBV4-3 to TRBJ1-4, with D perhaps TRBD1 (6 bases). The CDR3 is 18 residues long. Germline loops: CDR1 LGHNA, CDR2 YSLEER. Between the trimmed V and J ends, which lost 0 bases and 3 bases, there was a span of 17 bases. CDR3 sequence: CASSQDLVGGGSNEKLFF. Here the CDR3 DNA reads TGCGCCAGCAGCCAAGATTTGGTAGGGGGTGGCTCTAATGAAAAACTGTTTTTT.

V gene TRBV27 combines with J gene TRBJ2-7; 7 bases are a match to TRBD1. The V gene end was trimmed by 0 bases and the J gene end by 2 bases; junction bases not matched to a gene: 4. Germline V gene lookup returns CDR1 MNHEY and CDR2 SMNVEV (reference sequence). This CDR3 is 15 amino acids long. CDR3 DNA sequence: TGTGCCAGCAGTTTATCCCCGCAGGGGGCCTACGAGCAGTACTTC. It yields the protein CASSLSPQGAYEQYF.

The CDR3 nucleotides are TGTGCCAGCATCAAGATAGCTCAGTCCTACGAGCAGTACTTC. Its protein is CASIKIAQSYEQYF. V gene TRBV6-5 combines with J gene TRBJ2-7; no definite D call. The CDR3 covers 14 residues. V dropped 7 bases and J dropped 1 base, with 14 bases sitting between them. Looked up from germline, CDR1 is MNHEY and CDR2 is SVGAGI.

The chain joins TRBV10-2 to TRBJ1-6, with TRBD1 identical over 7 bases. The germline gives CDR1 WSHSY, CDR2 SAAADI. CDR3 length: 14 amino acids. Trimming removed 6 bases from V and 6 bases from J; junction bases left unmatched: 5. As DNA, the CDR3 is TGCGCCAGCAGACAGGGGACCCCTAATTCACCCCTCCACTTT. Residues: CASRQGTPNSPLHF.

The CDR3 loop reads CASSFLDSYNEQFF. DNA of the CDR3: TGTGCCAGCAGCTTTCTAGACAGCTACAATGAGCAGTTCTTC. The rearrangement joins TRBV5-4 to TRBJ2-1; TRBD1 is a possible D gene (5 bases). The CDR3 runs to 14 residues. Per germline, CDR1 SGHNT and CDR2 YYREEE (reference sequence). V was trimmed by 2 bases and J by 3 bases, leaving 9 bases between them.

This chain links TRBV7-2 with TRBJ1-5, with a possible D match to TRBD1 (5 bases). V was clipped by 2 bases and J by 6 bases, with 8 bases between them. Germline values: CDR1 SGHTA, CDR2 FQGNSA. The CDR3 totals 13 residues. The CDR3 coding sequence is TGTGCCAGCAGCTTAACGGGGGTTCAGCCCCAGCATTTT. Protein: CASSLTGVQPQHF.

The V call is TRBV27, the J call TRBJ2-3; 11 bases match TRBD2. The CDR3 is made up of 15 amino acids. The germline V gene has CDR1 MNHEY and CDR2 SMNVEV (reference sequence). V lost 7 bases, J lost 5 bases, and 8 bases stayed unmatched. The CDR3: CASTPLLAGVDTQYF. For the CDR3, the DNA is TGTGCCAGCACTCCCTTACTAGCGGGAGTAGATACGCAGTATTTT.

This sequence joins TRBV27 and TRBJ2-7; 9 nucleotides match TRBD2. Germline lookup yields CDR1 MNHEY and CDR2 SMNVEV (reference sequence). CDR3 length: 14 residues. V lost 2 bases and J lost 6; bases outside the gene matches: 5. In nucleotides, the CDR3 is TGTGCCAGCAGTTTACAGGGCGGGAGGGGCGAGCAGTACTTC. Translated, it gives CASSLQGGRGEQYF.

The CDR3: CASSLRALADEQYF. CDR3 DNA sequence: TGCGCCAGCAGCTTGAGGGCACTAGCGGACGAGCAGTACTTC. V is TRBV5-1 and J is TRBJ2-7; 8 bases are a match to TRBD2. The germline gives CDR1 SGHRS, CDR2 YFSETQ. This CDR3 is 14 amino acids long. V dropped 1 base and J dropped 5; count of bases not matched to a gene: 5.

The CDR3 loop reads CAISESTRGQGRQAFF. The CDR3 DNA follows: TGTGCCATCAGTGAGTCGACTCGAGGACAGGGGAGGCAAGCTTTCTTT. V and J are TRBV10-3 and TRBJ1-1; 9 bases are a match to TRBD1. Germline V gene sequence: CDR1 ENHRY, CDR2 SYGVKD. This CDR3 spans 16 amino acids. After removal of 0 bases from V and 9 bases from J, the junction contained 11 bases not matched to a gene.

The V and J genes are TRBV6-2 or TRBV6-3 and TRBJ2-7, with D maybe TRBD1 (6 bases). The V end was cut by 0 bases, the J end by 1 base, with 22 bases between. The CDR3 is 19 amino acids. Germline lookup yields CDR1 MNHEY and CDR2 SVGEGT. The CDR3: CASSYSIGLNPDRSYEQYF. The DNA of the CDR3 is TGTGCCAGCAGTTACTCGATCGGGCTTAACCCAGACAGGTCCTACGAGCAGTACTTC.

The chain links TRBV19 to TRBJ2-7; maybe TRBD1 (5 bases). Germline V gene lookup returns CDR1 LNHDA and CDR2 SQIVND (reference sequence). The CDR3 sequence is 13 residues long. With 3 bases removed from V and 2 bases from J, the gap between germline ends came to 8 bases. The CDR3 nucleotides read TGTGCCAGTAGTATTCAGGGAACCTACGAGCAGTACTTC. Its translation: CASSIQGTYEQYF. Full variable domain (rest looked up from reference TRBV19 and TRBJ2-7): DGGITQSPKYLFRKEGQNVTLSCEQNLNHDAMYWYRQDPGQGLRLIYYSQIVNDFQKGDIAEGYSVSREKKESFPLTVTSAQKNPTAFYLCASSIQGTYEQYFGPGTRLTVT.

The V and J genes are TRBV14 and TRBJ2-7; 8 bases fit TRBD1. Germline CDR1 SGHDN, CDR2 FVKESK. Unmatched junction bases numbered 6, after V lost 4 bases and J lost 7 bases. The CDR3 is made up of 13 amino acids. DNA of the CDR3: TGTGCCAGCAGCCTAGACAGGGGAAGGGAGCAGTACTTC. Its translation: CASSLDRGREQYF.

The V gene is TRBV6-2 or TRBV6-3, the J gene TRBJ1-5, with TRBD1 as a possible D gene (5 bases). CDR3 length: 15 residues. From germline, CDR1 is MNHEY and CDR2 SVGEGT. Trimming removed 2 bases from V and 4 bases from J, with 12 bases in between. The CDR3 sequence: CASSYGGTPNQPQHF. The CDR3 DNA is TGTGCCAGCAGTTACGGCGGGACCCCAAATCAGCCCCAGCATTTT.

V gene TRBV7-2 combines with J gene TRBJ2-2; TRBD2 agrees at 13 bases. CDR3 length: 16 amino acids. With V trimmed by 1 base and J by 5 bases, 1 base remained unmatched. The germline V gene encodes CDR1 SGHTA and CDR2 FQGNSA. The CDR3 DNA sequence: TGTGCCAGCAGCTTAGGGGGACTAGCGGGGACCGGGGAGCTGTTTTTT. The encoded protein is CASSLGGLAGTGELFF.

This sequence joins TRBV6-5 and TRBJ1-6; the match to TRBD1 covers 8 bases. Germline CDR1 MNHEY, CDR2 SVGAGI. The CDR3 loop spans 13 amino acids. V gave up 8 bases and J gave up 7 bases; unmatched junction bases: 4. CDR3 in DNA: TGTGCCAGCCTGACAGGGGAAAATTCACCCCTCCACTTT. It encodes CASLTGENSPLHF.

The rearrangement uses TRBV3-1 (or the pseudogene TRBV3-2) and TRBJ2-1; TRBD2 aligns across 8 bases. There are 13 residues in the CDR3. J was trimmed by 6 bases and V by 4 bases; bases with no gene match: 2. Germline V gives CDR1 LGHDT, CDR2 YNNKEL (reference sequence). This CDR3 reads CASSRLAGNEQFF. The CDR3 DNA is TGTGCCAGCAGCCGGCTAGCGGGCAATGAGCAGTTCTTC.

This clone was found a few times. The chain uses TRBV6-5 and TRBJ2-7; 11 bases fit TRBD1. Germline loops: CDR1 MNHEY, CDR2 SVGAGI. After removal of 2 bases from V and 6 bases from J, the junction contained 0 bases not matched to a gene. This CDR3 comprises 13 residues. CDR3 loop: CASSYGTGGEQYF. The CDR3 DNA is TGTGCCAGCAGTTACGGGACAGGGGGCGAGCAGTACTTC.

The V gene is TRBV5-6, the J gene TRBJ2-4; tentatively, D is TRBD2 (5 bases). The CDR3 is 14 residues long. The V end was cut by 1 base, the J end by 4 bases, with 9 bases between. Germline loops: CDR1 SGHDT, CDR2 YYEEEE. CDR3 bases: TGTGCCAGCAGCTTGCGGGGTGGAAAAAACATTCAGTACTTC. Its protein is CASSLRGGKNIQYF.

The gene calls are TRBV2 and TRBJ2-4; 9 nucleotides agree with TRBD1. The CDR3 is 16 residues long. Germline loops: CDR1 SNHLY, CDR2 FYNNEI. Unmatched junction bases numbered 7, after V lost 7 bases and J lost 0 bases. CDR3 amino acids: CASTGQGTIAKNIQYF. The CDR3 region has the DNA TGTGCCAGCACTGGACAGGGGACGATAGCCAAAAACATTCAGTACTTC.

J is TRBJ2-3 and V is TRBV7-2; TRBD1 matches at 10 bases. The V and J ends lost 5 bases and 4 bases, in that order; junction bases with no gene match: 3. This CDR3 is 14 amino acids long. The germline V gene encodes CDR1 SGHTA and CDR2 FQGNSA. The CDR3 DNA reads TGTGCCAGCAGCCGGGACAGGGGTTCAGATACGCAGTATTTT. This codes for CASSRDRGSDTQYF.

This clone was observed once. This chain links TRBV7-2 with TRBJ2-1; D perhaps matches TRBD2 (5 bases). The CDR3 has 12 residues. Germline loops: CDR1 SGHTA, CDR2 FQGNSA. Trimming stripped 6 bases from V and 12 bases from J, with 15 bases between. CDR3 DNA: TGTGCCAGCAGTCACGGACTGGTGGCGCAGTTCTTC. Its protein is CASSHGLVAQFF.

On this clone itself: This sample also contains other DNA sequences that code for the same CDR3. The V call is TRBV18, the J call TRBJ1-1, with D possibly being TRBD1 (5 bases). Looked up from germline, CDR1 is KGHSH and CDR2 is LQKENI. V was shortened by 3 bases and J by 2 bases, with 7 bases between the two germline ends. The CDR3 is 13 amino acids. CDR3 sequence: CASSPTVNTEAFF. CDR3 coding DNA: TGTGCCAGCTCACCGACAGTTAACACTGAAGCTTTCTTT.

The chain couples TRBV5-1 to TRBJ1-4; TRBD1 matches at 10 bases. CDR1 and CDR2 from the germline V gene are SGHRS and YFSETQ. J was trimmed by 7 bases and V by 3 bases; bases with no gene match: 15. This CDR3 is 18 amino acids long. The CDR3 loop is CASSSLDRGSRSGEKLFF. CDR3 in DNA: TGCGCCAGCAGCTCTTTGGACAGGGGGTCTAGATCTGGTGAAAAACTGTTTTTT.

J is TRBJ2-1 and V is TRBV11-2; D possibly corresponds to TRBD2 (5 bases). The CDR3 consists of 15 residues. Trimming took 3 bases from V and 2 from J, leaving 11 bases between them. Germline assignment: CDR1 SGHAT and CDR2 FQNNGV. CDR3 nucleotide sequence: TGTGCCAGCAGCTTGTCGGCGGGCCCCTACAATGAGCAGTTCTTC. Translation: CASSLSAGPYNEQFF.

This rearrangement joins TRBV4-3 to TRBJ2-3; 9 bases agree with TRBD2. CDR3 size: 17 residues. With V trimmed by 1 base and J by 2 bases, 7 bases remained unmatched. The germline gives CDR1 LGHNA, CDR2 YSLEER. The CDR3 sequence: CASSQAQTSGPTDTQYF. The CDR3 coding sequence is TGCGCCAGCAGCCAAGCCCAGACTAGCGGACCCACAGATACGCAGTATTTT.